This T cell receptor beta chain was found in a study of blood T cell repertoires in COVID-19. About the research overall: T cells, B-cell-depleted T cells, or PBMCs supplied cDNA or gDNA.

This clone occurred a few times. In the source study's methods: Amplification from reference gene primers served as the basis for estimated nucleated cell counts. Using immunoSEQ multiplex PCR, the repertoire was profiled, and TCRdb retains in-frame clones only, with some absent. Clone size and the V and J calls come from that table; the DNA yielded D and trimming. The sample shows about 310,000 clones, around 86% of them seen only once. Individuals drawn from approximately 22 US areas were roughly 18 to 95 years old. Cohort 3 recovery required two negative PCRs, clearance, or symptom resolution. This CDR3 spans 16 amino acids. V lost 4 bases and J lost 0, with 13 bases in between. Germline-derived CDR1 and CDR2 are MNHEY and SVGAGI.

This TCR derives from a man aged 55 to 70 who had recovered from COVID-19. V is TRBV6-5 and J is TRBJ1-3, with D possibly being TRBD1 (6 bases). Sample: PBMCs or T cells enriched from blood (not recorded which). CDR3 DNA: TGTGCCAGCAGTTTATCTGGACAGAGCTCTGGAAACACCATATATTTT. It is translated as CASSLSGQSSGNTIYF.